These 27 T cell receptor beta chains share one sample of origin, sequenced in a study of graft-versus-host responses after intestinal transplantation. These receptors' antigens are unknown. The repertoire was sequenced with immunoSEQ multiplex PCR; TCRdb's copy has only in-frame clones and lacks some. The profile shows tens of thousands of clones, roughly 90% of them singletons. Source: unstimulated CD4+ T cells sorted from spleen or lymph node cells, taken before transplant. These receptors all stem from a human donor who was the organ donor for an intestinal transplant.

CDR3 protein: CASSALPGQGNNEQFF. The CDR3 DNA reads as TGTGCCAGCAGTGCCTTACCGGGACAGGGAAACAATGAGCAGTTCTTC. The rearrangement uses TRBV2 and TRBJ2-1, with 9 bases fitting TRBD1. The junction had 9 bases not matched to a gene; V was cut back by 4 bases and J by 5 bases. CDR3 length equals 16 residues. CDR1 is SNHLY and CDR2 is FYNNEI in the germline V gene.

The chain is built from TRBV6-1 and TRBJ1-5; 10 nucleotides align to TRBD1. Trimming removed 3 bases from V and 11 bases from J; junction bases left unmatched: 13. The CDR3 sequence is 16 residues long. Germline lookup yields CDR1 MNHNS and CDR2 SASEGT. The CDR3 loop reads CASSDRPDRGRGSQHF. The CDR3 DNA reads as TGTGCCAGCAGTGATCGTCCAGACAGGGGGCGCGGGTCCCAGCATTTT.

This chain uses TRBV6-6 with TRBJ2-4; possible D gene TRBD2, 6 bases. Germline V lookup: CDR1 MNHNY, CDR2 SVGAGI (reference sequence). The CDR3 is 14 residues long. Trimming stripped 2 bases from V and 6 bases from J, with 11 bases between. CDR3 coding DNA: TGTGCCAGCAGTTACGACGGGAGCCGAAACATTCAGTACTTC. This codes for CASSYDGSRNIQYF.

V is TRBV28 and J is TRBJ1-2; 8 nucleotides line up with TRBD1. CDR1 and CDR2 from the germline V gene are MDHEN and SYDVKM. CDR3 length: 13 residues. Trimming cost V 2 bases and J 8 bases; bases outside gene matches: 4. CDR3 residues: CASSLSGDRGYTF. CDR3 nucleotides: TGTGCCAGCAGTTTAAGCGGGGACAGGGGCTACACCTTC.

The genes are TRBV27 and TRBJ2-3, with 7 bases aligning to TRBD2. After removal of 6 bases from V and 6 bases from J, the junction contained 15 bases not matched to a gene. Germline CDR1 is MNHEY and CDR2 is SMNVEV (reference sequence). The CDR3 has 16 residues. The CDR3 is CASRILAGVLGDTQYF. DNA for the CDR3: TGTGCCAGCAGGATTTTAGCGGGCGTATTAGGGGATACGCAGTATTTT.

V is TRBV19 and J is TRBJ1-1; no definite D call. This CDR3 is 17 amino acids long. Trimming shortened V by 2 bases and J by 6 bases, and 22 bases separated the two germline ends. Germline CDR1 reads LNHDA; CDR2 reads SQIVND (reference sequence). CDR3 sequence (DNA): TGTGCCAGTAGTATACGCGGTGGAGGCGAACACGGACCTGAAGCTTTCTTT. Its translation is CASSIRGGGEHGPEAFF.

The gene calls are TRBV9 and TRBJ2-3, with a possible D match to TRBD2 (6 bases). V was cut by 0 bases and J by 0 bases, with 11 bases left in between. This CDR3 spans 16 amino acids. The germline V gene has CDR1 SGDLS and CDR2 YYNGEE. The CDR3 bases are TGTGCCAGCAGCGTAGGGAGCGGGTCAAGCACAGATACGCAGTATTTT. It is translated as CASSVGSGSSTDTQYF.

V is TRBV5-1 and J is TRBJ2-7; D call uncertain. The V end lost 0 bases, the J end lost 1 base, and 8 bases lay between the germline ends. This CDR3 comprises 14 residues. In germline, CDR1 is SGHRS, CDR2 YFSETQ. The CDR3: CASSLGPNSYEQYF. The CDR3 region has the DNA TGCGCCAGCAGCTTGGGGCCAAATTCCTACGAGCAGTACTTC.

The genes are TRBV7-9 and TRBJ1-4; D not certain. Trimming cost V 5 bases and J 8 bases, with 18 bases left between them. This CDR3 has 15 residues. Per germline, CDR1 SEHNR and CDR2 FQNEAQ (reference sequence). CDR3 amino acids: CASSQARGRVEKLFF. CDR3 coding DNA: TGTGCCAGCAGCCAGGCGCGAGGGAGGGTAGAAAAACTGTTTTTT. The complete variable domain, with remaining parts taken from reference TRBV7-9 and TRBJ1-4, reads DTGVSQNPRHKITKRGQNVTFRCDPISEHNRLYWYRQTLGQGPEFLTYFQNEAQLEKSRLLSDRFSAERPKGSFSTLEIQRTEQGDSAMYLCASSQARGRVEKLFFGSGTQLSVL.

The V call is TRBV28, the J call TRBJ1-2; no definite D call. The CDR3 length is 12 residues. Germline V CDR1 and CDR2: MDHEN, SYDVKM. V was cut by 6 bases and J by 5 bases, with 10 bases left in between. In DNA form, the CDR3 reads TGTGCCAGCAGCCCCCTTTCTTATGGCTACACCTTC. It codes for CASSPLSYGYTF.

The chain joins TRBV7-2 to TRBJ1-4; perhaps TRBD1 as D (5 bases). There are 17 residues in the CDR3. Deletions cut 3 bases from V and 8 bases from J, with 22 bases between. Germline CDR1 reads SGHTA; CDR2 reads FQGNSA. The CDR3 reads CASSLGRAGPGNEKLFF. The DNA of the CDR3 is TGTGCCAGCAGCTTGGGTCGGGCAGGGCCAGGGAACGAAAAACTGTTTTTT.

This chain uses TRBV11-2 with TRBJ2-7, with TRBD1 matching over 12 bases. The V segment lost 3 bases and the J segment 2 bases; nucleotides outside the gene matches: 11. The CDR3 is made up of 18 amino acids. Germline V gene lookup returns CDR1 SGHAT and CDR2 FQNNGV. CDR3 nucleotides: TGTGCCAGCAGCTTGGGGACAGGGGGCCAGCGAGCTACCTACGAGCAGTACTTC. Its translation is CASSLGTGGQRATYEQYF.

The rearrangement links TRBV2 to TRBJ2-3; 12 positions agree with TRBD2. The CDR3 covers 15 residues. The germline V gene encodes CDR1 SNHLY and CDR2 FYNNEI. Trimming at V came to 4 bases and at J to 2 bases, leaving 1 base not matched to a gene. CDR3 region: CASSGLAGVTDTQYF. In DNA form, the CDR3 reads TGTGCCAGCAGTGGACTAGCGGGGGTCACAGATACGCAGTATTTT.

The chain is built from TRBV18 and TRBJ2-3; a possible D gene is TRBD1 (6 bases). Deletions cut 3 bases from V and 3 bases from J, with 13 bases between. Germline V gene sequence: CDR1 KGHSH, CDR2 LQKENI. The CDR3 contains 15 residues. The CDR3 nucleotides are TGTGCCAGCTCACCTGGACAGTTGTTTACAGATACGCAGTATTTT. Its protein product is CASSPGQLFTDTQYF.

This clone was observed a single time. A junction end diverges from the germline sequence, so it may reflect a read error. The chain joins TRBV28 to TRBJ1-4, with D perhaps TRBD1 (6 bases). The CDR3 contains 14 residues. Looked up from germline, CDR1 is MDHEN and CDR2 is SYDVKM. The CDR3 loop reads CASSFYDRQGKLFF. As DNA, the CDR3 is TGTGCCAGCAGTTTCTACGACAGGCAAGGAAAACTTTTTTTT.

V usage is TRBV7-2 and J usage is TRBJ2-1, with 10 nucleotides matching TRBD2. The CDR3 has 13 residues. Germline assignment: CDR1 SGHTA and CDR2 FQGNSA. CDR3 amino acids: CASGREAYNEQFF. Written as DNA, the CDR3 is TGTGCGAGCGGGAGGGAAGCCTACAATGAGCAGTTCTTC.

The chain uses TRBV4-3 and TRBJ2-4; D unresolved. The CDR3 has 16 amino acids. Germline V gene lookup returns CDR1 LGHNA and CDR2 YSLEER. V was trimmed by 0 bases and J by 1 base, leaving 10 bases between them. DNA for the CDR3: TGCGCCAGCAGCCAAGATGATAAAAGCGCCAAAAACATTCAGTACTTC. Its protein product is CASSQDDKSAKNIQYF.

The chain links TRBV5-1 to TRBJ2-7; TRBD2 is a possible D gene (5 bases). The V end was cut by 4 bases, the J end by 0 bases, with 8 bases between. This CDR3 spans 13 amino acids. The V gene's germline CDR1 is SGHRS and CDR2 YFSETQ. CDR3 bases: TGCGCCAGCAGCGATGGGAGCTCCTACGAGCAGTACTTC. Its protein is CASSDGSSYEQYF.

This chain joins TRBV7-3 and TRBJ2-5, with TRBD2 matching over 8 bases. After removal of 5 bases from V and 5 bases from J, the junction contained 7 bases not matched to a gene. This CDR3 is built from 14 residues. CDR1 is SGHTA, CDR2 FQGTGA, per germline. CDR3 sequence (DNA): TGTGCCAGCAGCATTAGCGGGACGGAGGAGACCCAGTACTTC. This gives the protein CASSISGTEETQYF.

This chain links TRBV11-2 with TRBJ1-2; D is uncertain. Germline values: CDR1 SGHAT, CDR2 FQNNGV. V was trimmed by 0 bases and J by 4 bases, leaving 9 bases between them. The CDR3 is 14 amino acids. CDR3 amino acids: CASSLDRGFYGYTF. The CDR3 region has the DNA TGTGCCAGCAGCTTAGATCGCGGATTCTATGGCTACACCTTC.

This chain uses TRBV6-4 with TRBJ1-5; no firm D call. CDR3 length: 13 amino acids. Looked up from germline, CDR1 is MRHNA and CDR2 is SNTAGT. V was shortened by 0 bases and J by 5 bases, with 5 bases between the two germline ends. CDR3 loop: CASSDSIDQPQHF. CDR3 in DNA: TGTGCCAGCAGTGACTCAATCGATCAGCCCCAGCATTTT.

This rearrangement joins TRBV9 to TRBJ1-5, with a weak D call TRBD1 (5 bases). V dropped 4 bases and J dropped 7 bases, with 15 bases sitting between them. CDR1 and CDR2 from the germline V gene are SGDLS and YYNGEE. The length of the CDR3 is 14 residues. The CDR3 bases are TGTGCCAGCAGCTACCGAGGGGAGGGACAGCCCCAGCATTTT. The encoded protein is CASSYRGEGQPQHF.

The J gene is TRBJ2-5, the V gene TRBV28; 10 positions match TRBD2. V shed 6 bases and J 3 bases; nucleotides not matched to a gene: 10. CDR3 size: 16 residues. Germline lookup yields CDR1 MDHEN and CDR2 SYDVKM. DNA for the CDR3: TGTGCCAGCAGCCCACCTACTAGCGGGGCTAAAGAGACCCAGTACTTC. Its translation: CASSPPTSGAKETQYF.

This sequence joins TRBV5-6 and TRBJ2-7; weak D call: TRBD2 (6 bases). CDR3 length: 17 residues. Germline assignment: CDR1 SGHDT and CDR2 YYEEEE. Deletions cut 3 bases from V and 4 bases from J, with 23 bases between. In DNA form, the CDR3 reads TGTGCCAGCAGCTCGTGGTGGGGCGGGAACTCCTCGTACGAGCAGTACTTC. Translated: CASSSWWGGNSSYEQYF.

The chain has TRBV28 and TRBJ2-7; 10 bases match TRBD2. Losses at the gene ends were 9 bases for V and 6 bases for J; bases not matched to a gene: 8. The CDR3 consists of 13 residues. Per germline, CDR1 MDHEN and CDR2 SYDVKM. The CDR3 protein is CASHGLAVSEQYF. The DNA of the CDR3 is TGTGCCAGTCATGGACTAGCGGTCTCCGAGCAGTACTTC.

The gene calls are TRBV28 and TRBJ2-7; a weak D match, TRBD1 (6 bases). The CDR3 extends over 18 amino acids. Germline V gene lookup returns CDR1 MDHEN and CDR2 SYDVKM. Trimming took off 7 bases at V and 1 base at J, with 26 bases between the two ends. CDR3 nucleotide sequence: TGTGCCAGCACCTTATCCCTTCATTCAGGGGCAGGGTCCTACGAGCAGTACTTC. Translated, it gives CASTLSLHSGAGSYEQYF.

The chain combines TRBV30 with TRBJ2-1; D remains unclear. The CDR3 consists of 11 residues. Germline CDR1 and CDR2: GTSNPN and SVGIG (reference sequence). Deletions cut 1 base from V and 13 bases from J, with 11 bases between. The CDR3 protein is CAWSGYSPQFF. DNA of the CDR3: TGTGCCTGGAGTGGTTACTCCCCACAGTTCTTC.